The next 2 T cell receptor beta chains were all read from a single sample in a study of blood T cell repertoires in COVID-19. Sequencing was performed with immunoSEQ multiplex PCR; in TCRdb, only in-frame clones are kept and a portion is missing. The table shows about 260,000 clones, with about 90% occurring only once. Sequences were obtained from peripheral blood. These receptors all stem from a woman in her thirties or forties who had recovered from COVID-19.

The chain combines TRBV13 with TRBJ1-5, with a weak D call TRBD1 (5 bases). The CDR3 covers 15 residues. Germline V gene sequence: CDR1 PRHDT, CDR2 FYEKMQ (reference sequence). V lost 0 bases to trimming and J lost 5 bases, with 11 bases between them. The chain's CDR3 is CASSLGRARYQPQHF. In DNA form, the CDR3 reads TGTGCCAGCAGCTTAGGCAGGGCGAGGTATCAGCCCCAGCATTTT.

V is TRBV27 and J is TRBJ2-7; D may be TRBD1 (6 bases). CDR1 and CDR2 (germline): MNHEY, SMNVEV (reference sequence). The CDR3 covers 11 residues. Trimming removed 6 bases at V and 6 bases at J, with 9 bases between. The CDR3, as DNA: TGTGCCAGCAGAACAGGGCTCGAGCAGTACTTC. Translated: CASRTGLEQYF.